The 9 T cell receptor beta chains below all came from one sample that was sequenced in a study of vaccination effects on CD4 cells after COVID-19 (dated by TCRdb to between 2021 and 2023). These receptors' targets are unknown. In the ViraFEST assay, PBMC were stimulated with viral peptide pools, and antigen-specific CD4+ T cell clonotypes were then identified by expansion using TCR sequencing. After approximately eleven days of culture, CD4+ T cells were isolated with the EasySep CD4+ T cell isolation kit. Each participant got two doses of an mRNA SARS-CoV-2 vaccine, either BNT162b2 or mRNA-1273. Libraries were built with the immunoSEQ multiplex PCR assay. TCRdb's version of the immuneACCESS table is confined to in-frame rearrangements and falls short of the full clone set. An unresolved V gene accounts for under half of the shortfall where checked; the remainder is of unknown origin. The sample table shows roughly 59,000 clones, and roughly three quarters are seen once. Roughly 2% of the sample goes to the ten largest clones.

Sequencing used CD4+ T cells from PBMCs cultured with HCoV-OC43 spike peptides, obtained after COVID-19 vaccination. What this sample's cell subset or site label stands for: HCoV-OC43 spike overlapping peptide pool stimulation. The receptor source for this set is a human donor who received a COVID-19 vaccine.

This rearrangement joins TRBV9 to TRBJ2-5; possibly TRBD2 for D (6 bases). With 0 bases removed from V and 2 bases from J, the gap between germline ends came to 11 bases. CDR3 length equals 15 residues. The germline V gene encodes CDR1 SGDLS and CDR2 YYNGEE. The CDR3 here is CASSVAGGWQETQYF. For the CDR3, the DNA is TGTGCCAGCAGCGTAGCCGGGGGATGGCAAGAGACCCAGTACTTC.

The chain carries TRBV6-2 or TRBV6-3 and TRBJ1-4, with D unresolved. Looked up from germline, CDR1 is MNHEY and CDR2 is SVGEGT. V was pared by 2 bases and J by 8 bases, with 9 bases between. The CDR3 is made up of 13 amino acids. The chain's CDR3 is CASSYPLEEKLFF. CDR3 DNA sequence: TGTGCCAGCAGTTACCCTCTCGAAGAAAAACTGTTTTTT.

The gene calls are TRBV5-6 and TRBJ1-2; D is possibly TRBD1 (6 bases). Germline V CDR1 and CDR2: SGHDT, YYEEEE. The CDR3 is 14 amino acids. V was cut by 4 bases and J by 0 bases, with 10 bases left in between. The CDR3 loop is CASSQTGTNYGYTF. In DNA form, the CDR3 reads TGTGCCAGCAGCCAAACAGGGACTAACTATGGCTACACCTTC.

The chain combines TRBV4-1 with TRBJ2-1; D may be TRBD1 (5 bases). The CDR3 covers 17 residues. From germline, CDR1 is MGHRA and CDR2 YSYEKL. Trimming left V 1 base short and J 0 bases short, with 13 bases between. The DNA for the CDR3 is TGCGCCAGCAGCCAAGCTGTAGGGGAAAACTCCTACAATGAGCAGTTCTTC. Translation gives CASSQAVGENSYNEQFF.

This chain uses TRBV2 with TRBJ2-3; D not resolved. The length of the CDR3 is 14 residues. V lost 8 bases and J 5 bases, leaving 17 bases between the germline ends. In germline, CDR1 is SNHLY, CDR2 FYNNEI. DNA for the CDR3: TGTGCCAGCCACCGTTCCGGTTCTGGAGATACGCAGTATTTT. This codes for CASHRSGSGDTQYF. Looking up the rest from reference TRBV2 and TRBJ2-3 gives the full variable domain: EPEVTQTPSHQVTQMGQEVILRCVPISNHLYFYWYRQILGQKVEFLVSFYNNEISEKSEIFDDQFSVERPDGSNFTLKIRSTKLEDSAMYFCASHRSGSGDTQYFGPGTRLTVL.

The chain couples TRBV25-1 to TRBJ1-1; D gene unclear. The V gene's germline CDR1 is MGHDK and CDR2 SYGVNS. The CDR3 runs to 12 residues. V was shortened by 0 bases and J by 11 bases, with 10 bases between the two germline ends. The CDR3 protein is CASSEYGVGAFF. CDR3 in DNA: TGTGCCAGCAGTGAATATGGGGTGGGTGCTTTCTTT.

This chain connects TRBV7-8 to TRBJ2-5; weak D call: TRBD2 (7 bases). CDR1 and CDR2 from the germline V gene are SGHVS and FQNEAQ. The ends were cut back, 4 bases at V and 4 bases at J, with 22 bases in the middle. CDR3 size: 17 residues. DNA of the CDR3: TGTGCCAGCAGCTCCCGTAGGGGGGGGCTCTGGGGAGAGACCCAGTACTTC. This encodes CASSSRRGGLWGETQYF.

The chain carries TRBV24-1 and TRBJ2-3, with D unclear. This CDR3 is 15 amino acids long. Germline-derived CDR1 and CDR2 are KGHDR and SFDVKD. Trimming took off 4 bases at V and 4 bases at J, with 14 bases between the two ends. CDR3 nucleotides: TGTGCCACCAGTGACCCCCGGGTGATGGCAGATACGCAGTATTTT. Its translation: CATSDPRVMADTQYF.

This clone was observed a handful of times. The chain couples TRBV7-3 to TRBJ2-5; the D gene could be TRBD1 or TRBD2 (6 bases each). Looked up from germline, CDR1 is SGHTA and CDR2 is FQGTGA. The CDR3 consists of 14 residues. V shed 1 base and J shed 5 bases, with 11 bases lying between them. CDR3 sequence reads: CASSLRGASETQYF. The CDR3 DNA follows: TGTGCCAGCAGCTTAAGGGGGGCCTCTGAGACCCAGTACTTC.